The TCR beta chain described here comes from a study of regulatory T cells in long-lasting Graves disease. Study in general: Antithyroid drugs had been given to newly diagnosed Graves' patients for under 3 months.

The germline gives CDR1 LGHDT, CDR2 YNNKEL (reference sequence). CDR3 length: 15 residues. V was cut by 3 bases and J by 4 bases, with 14 bases left in between. For TCR beta, libraries came from iRepertoire HTBI primers and Arm-PCR of CDR3 regions. TCRdb fed the multiplex PCR reads into MiXCR, producing one record per CDR3 protein. The sample consists of 400,000 to 450,000 distinct CDR3 sequences, about 16% of them appearing once. This sample's time point: newly diagnosed GD, antithyroid drugs for less than 3 months. PBMCs were the source of the RNA used for TCR sequencing. These data were also filed under a second study, of T cells in Graves' hyperthyroidism and ophthalmopathy. That source adds: Exclusion followed for patients with uncontrolled infection, other autoimmune disease, pregnancy or lactation.

The sequence was obtained from a woman aged 30 to 39 with Graves disease. The sample in question was peripheral blood mononuclear cells (PBMCs), obtained at new diagnosis, from a patient treated with antithyroid drugs. The J gene is TRBJ2-3, the V gene TRBV3-1; D is possibly TRBD1 or TRBD2 (5 bases each). The DNA of the CDR3 is TGTGCCAGCAGCCATGTCAACATGGGGGCAGATACGCAGTATTTT. Encoded protein: CASSHVNMGADTQYF.